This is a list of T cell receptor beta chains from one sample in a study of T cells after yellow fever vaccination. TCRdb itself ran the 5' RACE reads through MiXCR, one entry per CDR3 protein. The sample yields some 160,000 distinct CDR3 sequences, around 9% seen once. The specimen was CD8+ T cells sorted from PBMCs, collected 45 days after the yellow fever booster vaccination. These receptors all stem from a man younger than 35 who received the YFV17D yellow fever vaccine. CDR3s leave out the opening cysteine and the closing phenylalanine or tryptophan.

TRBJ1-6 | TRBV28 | ASSLSAGGRSPLH
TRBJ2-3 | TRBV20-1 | SAFATSGGPTSTDTQY
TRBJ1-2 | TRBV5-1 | ASSFAGTGDHGYT
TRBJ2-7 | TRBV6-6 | ASSREDRTTYEQY
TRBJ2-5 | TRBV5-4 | ASSLELSETQY
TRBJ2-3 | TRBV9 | ASSVGLLAGGPTDTQY
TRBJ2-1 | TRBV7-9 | ASSLAGGGYSYNEQF
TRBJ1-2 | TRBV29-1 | SVVGGQGGRGYT
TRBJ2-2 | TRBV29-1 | SVDGTGELF
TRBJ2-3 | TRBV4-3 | ASSQGQGSDTQY
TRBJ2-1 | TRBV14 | ASSQAFRAGPYNEQF
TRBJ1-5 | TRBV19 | ASRGQGAYRNQPQH
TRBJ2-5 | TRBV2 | ASSELVSLGETQY
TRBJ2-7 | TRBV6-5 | ASSKRAGVSYEQY
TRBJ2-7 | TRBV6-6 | ASSYGRWEQY
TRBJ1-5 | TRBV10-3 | AIRDRGNQPQH
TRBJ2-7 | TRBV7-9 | ASSPGGEAY
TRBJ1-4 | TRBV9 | ASSARDRGHPNEKLF
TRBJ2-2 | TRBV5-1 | ASSQTGPGELF